This entry lists 10 T cell receptor beta chains sequenced from one sample in a study of blood T cell repertoires in COVID-19. TCRdb's copy holds only in-frame clones and misses some; the assay was immunoSEQ multiplex PCR. The table lists almost 400,000 clones, over 85% of them singletons, with about 1.8% in the top ten. Sequencing used PBMCs or T cells enriched from blood (not recorded which). Source of these receptors: a woman aged 25 to 45 who had recovered from COVID-19.

V gene TRBV15 combines with J gene TRBJ2-1; 9 bases agree with TRBD2. The germline CDR1 and CDR2 sequences are LNHNV and YYDKDF (reference sequence). The CDR3 runs to 15 residues. The V segment lost 3 bases and the J segment 2 bases; nucleotides outside the gene matches: 2. This CDR3 is CATSSLAGTYNEQFF. CDR3 DNA sequence: TGTGCCACCAGCAGCCTAGCGGGGACCTACAATGAGCAGTTCTTC. Based on the CDR3 plus reference TRBV15 and TRBJ2-1, the full variable domain is DAMVIQNPRYQVTQFGKPVTLSCSQTLNHNVMYWYQQKSSQAPKLLFHYYDKDFNNEADTPDNFQSRRPNTSFCFLDIRSPGLGDTAMYLCATSSLAGTYNEQFFGPGTRLTVL.

The chain employs TRBV30 and TRBJ1-1; D not resolved. Germline V gene data show CDR1 as GTSNPN and CDR2 as SVGIG (reference sequence). This CDR3 has 13 amino acids. Trimming took off 1 base at V and 3 bases at J, with 9 bases between the two ends. The CDR3 region has the DNA TGTGCCTGGAGTGGGCACCGCCACACTGAAGCTTTCTTT. Residues: CAWSGHRHTEAFF.

The rearrangement uses TRBV7-2 and TRBJ2-7; 12 positions agree with TRBD2. Trimming removed 2 bases from V and 9 bases from J; junction bases left unmatched: 8. The CDR3 has 15 residues. The germline V gene encodes CDR1 SGHTA and CDR2 FQGNSA. The CDR3 loop is CASSLPRLAGVGQYF. CDR3 nucleotide sequence: TGTGCCAGCAGCTTACCTAGACTAGCGGGAGTTGGGCAGTACTTC.

The rearrangement uses TRBV29-1 and TRBJ2-3; 9 bases map to TRBD2. CDR3 length: 16 residues. Germline-derived CDR1 and CDR2 are SQVTM and ANQGSEA. The V gene end was trimmed by 4 bases and the J gene end by 2 bases; junction bases not matched to a gene: 10. CDR3 amino acids: CSVGGSLAGPTDTQYF. The DNA for the CDR3 is TGCAGCGTTGGGGGATCGCTAGCGGGGCCCACAGATACGCAGTATTTT.

The gene calls are TRBV5-1 and TRBJ1-2, with 8 bases lining up with TRBD1. V lost 5 bases to trimming and J lost 0 bases; unmatched junction nucleotides: 9. CDR1 and CDR2 from the germline V gene are SGHRS and YFSETQ. There are 16 residues in the CDR3. CDR3 in DNA: TGCGCCAGCAGTAGTCGGACAGGGAACTCTAACTATGGCTACACCTTC. Protein product: CASSSRTGNSNYGYTF.

V is TRBV10-1 and J is TRBJ1-3, with D perhaps matching TRBD1 (5 bases). V shed 0 bases and J shed 11 bases, with 11 bases lying between them. Germline CDR1 and CDR2: WNHNN and SYGVQD (reference sequence). The CDR3 runs to 13 residues. CDR3 sequence: CASSESTGRAIYF. The CDR3 DNA reads as TGCGCCAGCAGTGAGTCCACAGGTCGGGCCATATATTTT.

The chain combines TRBV11-3 with TRBJ2-1; D possibly corresponds to TRBD1 (6 bases). Trimming pared 5 bases from V and 5 bases from J, leaving 10 bases between. Germline V gene lookup returns CDR1 SGHNT and CDR2 YENEEA. This CDR3 has 13 residues. The CDR3 nucleotides are TGTGCCAGCAGCCCGGGACAACACAATGAGCAGTTCTTC. Translation gives CASSPGQHNEQFF.

CDR3 in amino acids: CASSPPRTQETQYF. The CDR3 nucleotides are TGTGCCAGTAGTCCCCCGAGAACCCAAGAGACCCAGTACTTC. The V call is TRBV19, the J call TRBJ2-5; no firm D call. Trimming took 5 bases from V and 1 from J, leaving 11 bases between them. The CDR3 totals 14 residues. Germline CDR1 is LNHDA and CDR2 is SQIVND (reference sequence).

The CDR3, as DNA: TGTGCCACCATATCGGGGGGGCTGGGCTACACCTTC. This encodes CATISGGLGYTF. This rearrangement joins TRBV27 to TRBJ1-2; tentatively, D is TRBD1 (6 bases). V was trimmed by 10 bases and J by 8 bases, leaving 17 bases between them. The V gene's germline CDR1 is MNHEY and CDR2 SMNVEV (reference sequence). The CDR3 length is 12 residues.

J is TRBJ1-1 and V is TRBV9; no firm D call. Germline assignment: CDR1 SGDLS and CDR2 YYNGEE. V lost 6 bases and J 14 bases, leaving 20 bases between the germline ends. The CDR3 runs to 12 residues. CDR3 DNA sequence: TGTGCCAGCATAAACGAAGAAGGAGGCCTGTTCTTT. Translated, it gives CASINEEGGLFF.